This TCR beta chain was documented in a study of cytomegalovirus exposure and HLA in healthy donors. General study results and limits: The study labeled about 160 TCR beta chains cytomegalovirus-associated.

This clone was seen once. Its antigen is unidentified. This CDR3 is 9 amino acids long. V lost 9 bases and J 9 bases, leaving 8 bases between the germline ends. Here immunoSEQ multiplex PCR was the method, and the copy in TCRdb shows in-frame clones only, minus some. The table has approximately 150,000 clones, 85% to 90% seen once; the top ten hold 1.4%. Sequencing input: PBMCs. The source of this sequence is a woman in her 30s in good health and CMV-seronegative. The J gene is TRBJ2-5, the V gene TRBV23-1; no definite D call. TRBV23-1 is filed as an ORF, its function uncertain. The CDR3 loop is CARFIAQYF. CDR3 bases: TGCGCCAGATTCATTGCCCAGTACTTC.